This T cell receptor beta chain was sequenced in a study of cytomegalovirus exposure and HLA in healthy donors. Here immunoSEQ multiplex PCR was the method, and the copy in TCRdb shows in-frame clones only, minus some. Altogether about 120,000 clones are present, more than 85% being singletons, with the ten largest covering roughly 4.4%. Trimming removed 5 bases at V and 7 bases at J, with 18 bases between. The CDR3 covers 14 residues. Germline CDR1 is SEHNR and CDR2 is FQNEAQ (reference sequence). Sequenced: PBMCs. This TCR was recovered from a man between 18 and 35 years old in good health and CMV-seropositive. The rearrangement links TRBV7-9 to TRBJ2-7, with a possible D match to TRBD2 (6 bases). The CDR3 loop reads CASSPAGGMKEQYF. DNA of the CDR3: TGTGCCAGCAGCCCCGCTGGAGGGATGAAGGAGCAGTACTTC.